This entry lists 21 T cell receptor beta chains sequenced from one sample in a study of blood T cell repertoires in COVID-19. Sequencing was performed with immunoSEQ multiplex PCR; in TCRdb, only in-frame clones are kept and a portion is missing. The sample contains about 210,000 clones, over 80% of which appear only once. Sample: PBMCs or T cells enriched from blood (not recorded which). The receptors were sampled from a woman aged 30 to 39 who had been exposed to COVID-19.

V usage is TRBV9 and J usage is TRBJ1-3, with TRBD1 as a possible D gene (5 bases). V lost 3 bases and J 2 bases, leaving 9 bases between the germline ends. The V gene's germline CDR1 is SGDLS and CDR2 YYNGEE. The CDR3 covers 14 residues. CDR3: CASSAGGTGNTIYF. The CDR3 nucleotides are TGTGCCAGCAGCGCGGGGGGGACTGGAAACACCATATATTTT.

The chain joins TRBV7-2 to TRBJ1-5; possibly TRBD1 for D (5 bases). V lost 6 bases and J 5 bases, leaving 11 bases between the germline ends. Germline loops: CDR1 SGHTA, CDR2 FQGNSA. The CDR3 loop spans 13 amino acids. In nucleotides, the CDR3 is TGTGCCAGCAGGCCCGACAGAGATCAGCCCCAGCATTTT. This encodes CASRPDRDQPQHF.

This rearrangement joins TRBV7-6 to TRBJ1-6; 7 nucleotides agree with TRBD1. Looked up from germline, CDR1 is SGHVS and CDR2 is FNYEAQ. The V segment lost 5 bases and the J segment 6 bases; nucleotides outside the gene matches: 10. The CDR3 extends over 16 amino acids. In nucleotides, the CDR3 is TGTGCCAGCAGCGCGGGACAGATTAAGACTAATTCACCCCTCCACTTT. It specifies CASSAGQIKTNSPLHF.

This rearrangement joins TRBV15 to TRBJ1-1, with D tentatively TRBD1 (5 bases). Deletions cut 3 bases from V and 4 bases from J, with 12 bases between. This CDR3 comprises 14 residues. CDR1 LNHNV and CDR2 YYDKDF come from the germline V gene (reference sequence). This CDR3 reads CATSSPGLSTEAFF. The CDR3 bases are TGTGCCACCAGCAGTCCGGGACTGAGCACTGAAGCTTTCTTT.

The V call is TRBV7-2, the J call TRBJ1-4; a possible D gene is TRBD1 (5 bases). V gave up 4 bases and J gave up 7 bases, with 22 bases separating them. Germline V gene data show CDR1 as SGHTA and CDR2 as FQGNSA. The CDR3 extends over 17 amino acids. CDR3 protein: CASSSGLKGSGGEKLFF. DNA for the CDR3: TGTGCCAGCAGCTCCGGACTGAAGGGGTCCGGGGGTGAAAAACTGTTTTTT.

A note on this clone: Other DNA sequences in this specimen translate into the identical CDR3. The chain employs TRBV7-2 and TRBJ1-5; D call uncertain. V lost 5 bases to trimming and J lost 2 bases, with 7 bases between them. This CDR3 region has 13 residues. The germline V gene has CDR1 SGHTA and CDR2 FQGNSA. As DNA, the CDR3 is TGTGCCAGCAGCACCCGCGGCAATCAGCCCCAGCATTTT. Its translation is CASSTRGNQPQHF.

The V and J genes are TRBV24-1 and TRBJ2-3; 9 nucleotides align to TRBD1. J gave up 3 bases and V 1 base, and 1 base lay outside the gene matches. The CDR3 covers 15 residues. CDR1 is KGHDR and CDR2 is SFDVKD in the germline V gene. The CDR3 bases are TGTGCCACCAGTGATTTCGGACAGGGGACAGATACGCAGTATTTT. Its protein product is CATSDFGQGTDTQYF.

The chain has TRBV7-9 and TRBJ2-6, with D unresolved. The CDR3 is made up of 14 amino acids. V was shortened by 5 bases and J by 4 bases, with 9 bases between the two germline ends. Germline V CDR1 and CDR2: SEHNR, FQNEAQ (reference sequence). CDR3 sequence: CASSLRVGANVLTF. In nucleotides, the CDR3 is TGTGCCAGCAGCCTTCGGGTGGGGGCCAACGTCCTGACTTTC.

V usage is TRBV2 and J usage is TRBJ2-2, with a tentative D call TRBD2 (6 bases). V was trimmed by 3 bases and J by 4 bases, leaving 6 bases between them. Germline CDR1 reads SNHLY; CDR2 reads FYNNEI. There are 13 residues in the CDR3. The CDR3 region has the DNA TGTGCCAGCAGTGAGCGGGGCACCGGGGAGCTGTTTTTT. It yields the protein CASSERGTGELFF.

This clone was seen a handful of times. For the CDR3, the DNA is TGTGCTAGTGGAGTAGACTCTTCCTACGAGCAGTACTTC. Translated, it gives CASGVDSSYEQYF. This sequence joins TRBV12-5 and TRBJ2-7; D gene uncertain. The V gene's germline CDR1 is LGHNT and CDR2 FRNRAP. V lost 6 bases to trimming and J lost 1 base, with 10 bases between them. This CDR3 contains 13 residues.

The gene calls are TRBV6-4 and TRBJ2-1; D possibly corresponds to TRBD2 (6 bases). Trimming pared 5 bases from V and 12 bases from J, leaving 26 bases between. This CDR3 comprises 16 residues. Germline V gives CDR1 MRHNA, CDR2 SNTAGT. CDR3 sequence (DNA): TGTGCCAGCAGTCCTACCCCGGGACTCCCTTCAACCGGGCAGTTCTTC. Protein sequence: CASSPTPGLPSTGQFF.

The CDR3 loop is CASSIESNSPLHF. Here the CDR3 DNA reads TGTGCCAGTAGTATAGAAAGCAATTCACCCCTCCACTTT. V and J are TRBV19 and TRBJ1-6, with D unclear. Germline V CDR1 and CDR2: LNHDA, SQIVND (reference sequence). This CDR3 contains 13 residues. With 0 bases removed from V and 7 bases from J, the gap between germline ends came to 4 bases.

The chain couples TRBV2 to TRBJ1-4; TRBD1 aligns across 9 bases. V lost 5 bases, J lost 5 bases, and 6 bases stayed unmatched. Germline-derived CDR1 and CDR2 are SNHLY and FYNNEI. The CDR3 is made up of 15 amino acids. The CDR3 coding sequence is TGTGCCAGCAGTAGACAGGGGGGACCAAATGAAAAACTGTTTTTT. The encoded protein is CASSRQGGPNEKLFF.

The CDR3 spells CASSATGGAEAKNIQYF. CDR3 nucleotide sequence: TGCGCCAGCAGCGCCACAGGGGGCGCGGAAGCCAAAAACATTCAGTACTTC. The chain joins TRBV5-1 to TRBJ2-4, with 9 nucleotides matching TRBD1. V trimming: 4 bases; J trimming: 0 bases; junction bases outside the gene matches: 8. CDR1 SGHRS and CDR2 YFSETQ come from the germline V gene. CDR3 length: 17 amino acids.

The J gene is TRBJ1-3, the V gene TRBV27; D ambiguous. The CDR3 is 16 residues long. Trimming removed 5 bases at V and 0 bases at J, with 14 bases between. CDR1 MNHEY and CDR2 SMNVEV come from the germline V gene (reference sequence). The CDR3 sequence: CASSLTHPSSGNTIYF. The CDR3 coding sequence is TGTGCCAGCAGTCTAACTCACCCGTCCTCTGGAAACACCATATATTTT.

The chain recombines TRBV19 with TRBJ2-2, with no clear D. CDR1 is LNHDA, CDR2 SQIVND, per germline (reference sequence). Trimming removed 5 bases at V and 4 bases at J, with 20 bases between. There are 17 residues in the CDR3. The CDR3: CASSVINTVISTGELFF. The CDR3 nucleotides read TGTGCCAGTAGTGTAATTAACACAGTAATCAGCACCGGGGAGCTGTTTTTT. The full variable domain, with the rest looked up from reference TRBV19 and TRBJ2-2, is DGGITQSPKYLFRKEGQNVTLSCEQNLNHDAMYWYRQDPGQGLRLIYYSQIVNDFQKGDIAEGYSVSREKKESFPLTVTSAQKNPTAFYLCASSVINTVISTGELFFGEGSRLTVL.

The V call is TRBV5-1, the J call TRBJ2-3; D gene uncertain. Per germline, CDR1 SGHRS and CDR2 YFSETQ. This CDR3 comprises 13 residues. V shed 3 bases and J shed 1 base, with 6 bases lying between them. CDR3 region: CASSYTGTDTQYF. The CDR3 coding sequence is TGCGCCAGCAGCTACACAGGCACAGATACGCAGTATTTT.

The chain employs TRBV4-1 and TRBJ2-1, with TRBD1 matching over 7 bases. Germline V lookup: CDR1 MGHRA, CDR2 YSYEKL. The ends lost 3 bases at V and 5 bases at J; junction bases unmatched: 10. There are 16 residues in the CDR3. CDR3 DNA: TGCGCCAGCAGCCACCCAAAACAGGGGAGTAACAATGAGCAGTTCTTC. Residues: CASSHPKQGSNNEQFF.

The chain recombines TRBV5-6 with TRBJ1-1, with D possibly TRBD1 on 6 matching bases. V lost 0 bases and J 0 bases, leaving 6 bases between the germline ends. This CDR3 region has 14 residues. Germline CDR1 SGHDT, CDR2 YYEEEE. CDR3: CASSLGTVNTEAFF. Here the CDR3 DNA reads TGTGCCAGCAGCTTGGGGACAGTGAACACTGAAGCTTTCTTT.

This clone was observed a few times. The chain links TRBV29-1 to TRBJ1-1; D possibly corresponds to TRBD1 (5 bases). V lost 3 bases and J lost 5, with 19 bases in between. Germline V gene data show CDR1 as SQVTM and CDR2 as ANQGSEA. The CDR3 covers 15 residues. The CDR3: CSVEGQSRTYTEAFF. DNA of the CDR3: TGCAGCGTTGAGGGGCAGTCACGTACTTATACTGAAGCTTTCTTT.

The gene calls are TRBV27 and TRBJ2-7; the D is unclear. V was trimmed by 4 bases and J by 5 bases, leaving 18 bases between them. The germline V gene encodes CDR1 MNHEY and CDR2 SMNVEV (reference sequence). The CDR3 length is 15 residues. This chain's CDR3 is CASSSLLGVADEQYF. The DNA of the CDR3 is TGTGCCAGCAGTTCCCTCCTTGGAGTTGCCGACGAGCAGTACTTC.